This T cell receptor beta chain came from a study of T-cell memory formation after mild COVID-19. Findings of the study overall: Of the contracting clones, CD4+ ones lay mainly in CM and EM, and CD8+ ones in EMRA.

Germline V gene sequence: CDR1 SGHTA, CDR2 FQGNSA. This CDR3 contains 19 residues. Trimming removed 2 bases from V and 3 bases from J; junction bases left unmatched: 11. This clonotype was seen only a few times. Its antigen is not identified. TCRdb re-analysed the 5' RACE reads in MiXCR, keeping a single row per CDR3 protein. The data contain about 340,000 distinct CDR3 sequences, around 13% of them singletons. The sample comprised PBMCs or a T cell subset sorted from them (not recorded which). V gene TRBV7-2 combines with J gene TRBJ2-1; 12 bases map to TRBD2. The sequence was obtained from a man between 18 and 29 years old who had mild COVID-19 (a few samples of this study predate the infection). Cell type and time point are not known. This chain's CDR3 is CASSLPLASGGADYNEQFF. The CDR3 DNA sequence: TGTGCCAGCAGCTTACCCCTGGCTAGCGGGGGGGCGGACTACAATGAGCAGTTCTTC.